The clone carrying this TCR beta chain was counted between two and nine times. CDR1 MNHEY and CDR2 SVGAGI come from the germline V gene. Losses at the gene ends were 6 bases for V and 4 bases for J; bases not matched to a gene: 5. The CDR3 runs 14 residues. The data were obtained in a study of T-cell reconstitution after alpha-beta-depleted transplantation in children. Preparation of the TCRbeta library used unique molecular identifiers. TCRdb reprocessed the PCR reads with MiXCR, giving one entry per CDR3 protein. The table includes about 480,000 distinct CDR3 sequences, approximately 12% detected once.

This receptor was identified in a human donor who donated a stem cell graft to a child with combined immunodeficiency. The genes are TRBV6-5 and TRBJ1-2; 10 bases agree with TRBD1. The starting material was PBMCs from the stem cell graft donor, obtained from the stem cell graft. As DNA, the CDR3 is TGTGCCAGCAGCTACGACAGGGGGCTCTATGGCTACACCTTC. This gives the protein CASSYDRGLYGYTF.